This TCR beta chain came from a study of shared T cell receptors in the human thymus. With V trimmed by 1 base and J by 10 bases, 8 bases remained unmatched. From germline, CDR1 is MDHEN and CDR2 SYDVKM. The CDR3 loop spans 14 amino acids. Sequenced by immunoSEQ multiplex PCR; TCRdb stores in-frame clones only, minus some. The sample lists more than 300,000 clones, roughly 94% occurring once. This sequence joins TRBV28 and TRBJ1-1; the match to TRBD1 covers 8 bases. This sequence was found in a human donor. Sequencing was performed on thymocytes. CDR3 bases: TGTGCCAGCAGTTTATCTCGACAGGGGAGTGGAGCTTTCTTT. Encoded protein: CASSLSRQGSGAFF.